The present entry profiles one T cell receptor beta chain with its context. Antigen unknown. PCR amplification relied on 60 Vbeta primers (plus 13 Jbeta primers). The repertoire was sequenced with immunoSEQ multiplex PCR; TCRdb's copy has only in-frame clones and lacks some. The data contain about 260,000 clones, 80% to 90% of them singletons. This CDR3 has 12 residues. Germline V gene data show CDR1 as ENHRY and CDR2 as SYGVKD. Trimming took 4 bases from V and 5 from J, leaving 8 bases between them. The entry originates in a study of cytomegalovirus exposure and HLA in healthy donors. Turning to the study itself: A data release that came early held approximately 85 million unique TCRs from HLA-typed donors.

Overall study results and limits: It was reported that the classifier diagnosed cytomegalovirus status with high specificity and sensitivity in both the original and validation cohorts. It was reported that TCR beta sequences correctly inferred the HLA-A and HLA-B alleles for most subjects.

V is TRBV10-3 and J is TRBJ1-2; D gene uncertain. The source of this sequence is a woman aged 40 to 50 in good health and CMV-seropositive. Sequenced: PBMCs. In DNA form, the CDR3 reads TGTGCCATCAGTGCTGAGAGGTATGGCTACACCTTC. This sequence encodes CAISAERYGYTF.